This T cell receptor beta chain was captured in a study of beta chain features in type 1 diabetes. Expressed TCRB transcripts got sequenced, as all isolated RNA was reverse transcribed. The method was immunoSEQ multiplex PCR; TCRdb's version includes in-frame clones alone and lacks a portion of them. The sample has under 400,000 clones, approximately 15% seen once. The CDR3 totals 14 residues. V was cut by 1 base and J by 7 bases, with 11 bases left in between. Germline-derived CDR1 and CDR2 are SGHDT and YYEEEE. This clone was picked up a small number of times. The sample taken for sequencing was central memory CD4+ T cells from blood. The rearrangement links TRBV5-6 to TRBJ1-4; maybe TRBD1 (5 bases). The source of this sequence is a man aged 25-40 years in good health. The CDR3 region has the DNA TGTGCCAGCAGCTTGCGAGGGACCGGTGAAAAACTGTTTTTT. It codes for CASSLRGTGEKLFF.